The entry below describes one TCR beta chain. This clone showed up just a few times. Its antigen target is currently unknown. No per-base quality is available; no much larger clone lies one base away. This sample is part of a study of shared clonotypes between healthy human individuals (dated by TCRdb to the early 2020s). Study-level background: The cohort included three men and a couple of women between 18 and 49 years of age. Different laboratories and diverse techniques were used to prepare libraries and sequence TCR repertoires, to increase sequencing depth and limit assay-specific biases. For each donor, three plates each were used for CD4 naive and CD4 memory, two plates were used for CD8 naive, and one plate was used for CD8 memory. Per donor, leukapheresis produced somewhere between about 0.9 and 9.5 billion PBMCs. To estimate repertoire size and how much clonotype sharing occurs between individuals, the study deeply sequenced the blood TCR repertoires of roughly 5 healthy adults. Results the study describes overall, beyond this receptor: Based on pairwise subsampling, the degree of clonotype sharing among donors was expected to be affected by sequencing depth. Sharing across a few donors was observed for around 5% of naive CD4, less than 4% of naive CD8, 2% to 2.5% of memory CD4, and around 0.42% of memory CD8 clonotypes. The small number of donors limited the genetic and exposure-history diversity represented. Compared with non-shared clonotypes, clonotypes shared by all four sorted-subset donors had higher generation probabilities. Sampling was restricted to blood, and TCR repertoires in tissue are likely to differ from TCR repertoires in blood. Incomplete sequencing was indicated by rarefaction of sorted-subset datasets, despite the large sequencing depth. Naive subsets generally had larger estimated clonotype richness than memory subsets.

TCR CDR3 regions were amplified from genomic DNA by multiplex PCR using the deep immunoSEQ assay. Extracted genomic DNA from each cell subset was distributed evenly across all wells of several immunoSEQ 96-well plates, and each plate was treated as a replicate. For sorted subsets, roughly 200 ng of genomic DNA, equivalent to 25,000 to 35,000 T cell genomes, went into each replicate PCR. The purified libraries were quantified using a Qubit 3.0 fluorometer, sized with a Bioanalyzer 2100, and then quantified again using the KAPA Library Quantification kit. Every immunoSEQ 96-well plate was sequenced on a separate single-read 150-cycle Illumina NextSeq 550 flow cell. Under the source paper's analysis protocol: Because the immunoSEQ output held only junctional sequences and lacked quality scores, the filtering could not match the filtering applied to full-length reads. Sequences were annotated with PyIR, a Python wrapper for IgBLAST v1.9, and V/J genes and CDR3 were assigned using IMGT germline references. Any read was removed if the V/J assignment was weak (E-value above 1e-6), the CDR3 was missing, or the read contained stop codons, out-of-frame junctions, or ambiguous translated residues. V3J clonotypes were defined by identical inferred V gene, J gene, and CDR3 amino acid sequence. The percentage overlap between two repertoires was calculated by dividing the number of shared unique clonotypes by the size of the smaller repertoire. Richness of each repertoire was evaluated using RTK rarefaction, the Chao1 estimator, and Recon v2.1 estimates of unobserved clonotypes. OLGA was used to compute generation probabilities for all TCRbeta clonotypes that the gDNA method yielded from a handful of donors. TCRdb provides this immuneACCESS table in a form limited to in-frame rearrangements. Some clones are lacking; in checked studies, under half of them reflect an unresolved V gene, and why the rest are absent is not known. For V, J and clone size, that table is used; D and trimming come from the DNA. The sample has 640,000 or so clones on record, roughly 70% of them singletons. The ten biggest clones cover 1.8% of the sample.

CDR1 is given as LGHNA and CDR2 as YNFKEQ, both from the germline V gene. The V end loses 4 bases and the J end loses 0 bases, and a stretch of 12 bases separates them. Inclusive of the bounding cysteine and phenylalanine, the CDR3 is 16 residues long. The kept DNA is CDR3 alone, 48 bases in frame from the first base. Healthy HIV-negative adults with no recently reported acute infections or vaccinations were included as donors. Every donor was a Caucasian adult residing in Nashville, Tennessee, USA. CD4+ T cells were enriched by magnetic negative selection; naive cells were then positively selected on CD45RA, and the negative fraction formed the memory subset. After blood collection by leukapheresis, PBMCs were isolated using Ficoll-Histopaque density gradient centrifugation and then cryopreserved in the vapor phase of liquid nitrogen. Purity and quantity of every magnetically sorted T cell population were checked by analytical flow cytometry. From each sorted fraction, genomic DNA was isolated and quantified by UV absorbance on a Nanodrop 2000c.

Sequenced: memory CD4+ T cells sorted from blood. Read against the paper, the sample's cell subset or site label means: CD45RA-negative fraction. This chain joins TRBV4-2 to TRBJ2-2; the D gene lacks a confident call. The sequence was obtained from a young woman in good health. The nucleotide sequence reads TGTGCCAGCAGCCGCCGCGGTCTTCCGAACACCGGGGAGCTGTTTTTT. This sequence encodes CASSRRGLPNTGELFF.